This T cell receptor beta chain was recorded in a study of blood T cell repertoires in COVID-19. Study as a whole: Whether acute or convalescent, the COVID-19 samples came from the United States, Italy and Spain. PBMCs, B-cell-depleted T cells, or T cells provided the cDNA or gDNA that made up the material.

Per the original methods: Amplification from reference gene primers served as the basis for estimated nucleated cell counts. The repertoire was sequenced with immunoSEQ multiplex PCR; TCRdb's copy has only in-frame clones and lacks some. That table furnishes V, J and clone size, whereas the DNA furnished D and trimming. The sample contains under 350,000 clones, around 89% of which appear only once. Trimming removed 1 base at V and 5 bases at J, with 16 bases between. CDR3 size: 15 residues. Germline CDR1 is GTSNPN and CDR2 is SVGIG (reference sequence). The chain carries TRBV30 and TRBJ2-3, with D maybe TRBD2 (5 bases). The receptor's source is a man between 35 and 55 years old with acute or convalescent COVID-19. Sequencing was done on a sample of peripheral blood. The CDR3 spells CAWSGGSGVGDTQYF. As DNA, the CDR3 is TGTGCCTGGAGTGGGGGATCCGGGGTCGGAGATACGCAGTATTTT.